This T cell receptor beta chain was retrieved from a study of vaccination effects on CD4 cells after COVID-19. This CDR3 has 17 amino acids. J gave up 6 bases and V 1 base, and 13 bases lay outside the gene matches. Germline CDR1 and CDR2: ENHRY and SYGVKD. General study findings and limits: Only a single clone (1 of 255 vaccine-induced clones in healthy vaccinees) cross-reacted with common cold coronaviruses.

This clone has just one count. Antigen unknown. TCRdb's copy holds only in-frame clones and misses some; the assay was immunoSEQ multiplex PCR. The sample holds fewer than 25,000 clones, approximately 71% seen once. Antigen-specific CD4+ T cells were expanded (with viral peptide pools) by the ViraFEST assay ahead of sequencing. Researchers isolated CD4+ T cells once about 11 days of culture had elapsed. Among the vaccine recipients, none had a prior SARS-CoV-2 infection, and nucleocapsid antibodies were negative. Half the medium was replaced with IL-2 medium on days 3 and 7. The sequence was collected from a human donor who received a COVID-19 vaccine. This specimen was CD4+ T cells from PBMCs cultured with HCoV-OC43 spike peptides, taken before COVID-19 vaccination. The subset is: HCoV-OC43 spike overlapping peptide pool stimulation. The chain recombines TRBV10-3 with TRBJ1-1, with 8 bases lining up with TRBD1. This chain's CDR3 is CAISEFGGGQGAAEAFF. Written as DNA, the CDR3 is TGTGCCATCAGTGAGTTCGGGGGGGGGCAGGGGGCGGCTGAAGCTTTCTTT.